The 18 T cell receptor beta chains listed next were all sequenced from one sample in a study of shared clonotypes between healthy human individuals. Assay used: immunoSEQ multiplex PCR; TCRdb lists only in-frame clones, some missing. This sample has around 980,000 clones, with approximately 80% found just once. Sequencing was performed on memory CD4+ T cells from PBMCs. Subset denoted: CD45RA-negative fraction. These receptors originate from a man between 18 and 35 years old in good health. Some clones in this sample may be carry-over from other donors' samples.

The chain links TRBV28 to TRBJ1-4; a possible D gene is TRBD1 (5 bases). The germline V gene has CDR1 MDHEN and CDR2 SYDVKM. The CDR3 runs to 15 residues. Trimming pared 2 bases from V and 6 bases from J, leaving 13 bases between. This CDR3 is CASSLVAGRYEKLFF. CDR3 coding DNA: TGTGCCAGCAGTTTAGTCGCGGGACGTTATGAAAAACTGTTTTTT.

The chain employs TRBV25-1 and TRBJ1-6; D may be TRBD1 (5 bases). The V and J ends lost 4 bases and 8 bases respectively, with 15 bases between them. Germline V gene lookup returns CDR1 MGHDK and CDR2 SYGVNS. The CDR3 runs to 15 residues. The CDR3 sequence is CASSGGGTSYSPLHF. The DNA for the CDR3 is TGTGCCAGCAGTGGCGGAGGGACTAGTTATTCACCCCTCCACTTT.

The V gene is TRBV11-2, the J gene TRBJ1-5; D might be TRBD1 (6 bases). This CDR3 is built from 15 residues. Germline CDR1 is SGHAT and CDR2 is FQNNGV. The germline V and J ends were trimmed by 0 bases and 6 bases, with 12 bases remaining between them. The CDR3 DNA sequence: TGTGCCAGCAGCTTAGATCAGAGCAGGGGTCAGCCCCAGCATTTT. Amino acid sequence: CASSLDQSRGQPQHF.

The gene calls are TRBV7-9 and TRBJ2-7; 8 nucleotides align to TRBD1. Trimming at V came to 5 bases and at J to 5 bases, leaving 8 bases not matched to a gene. Germline loops: CDR1 SEHNR, CDR2 FQNEAQ (reference sequence). The CDR3 is made up of 14 amino acids. CDR3 residues: CASSLMTGADEQYF. The CDR3 DNA is TGTGCCAGCAGCCTCATGACAGGGGCGGACGAGCAGTACTTC. The entire variable domain, with the rest obtained from reference TRBV7-9 and TRBJ2-7, is as follows: DTGVSQNPRHKITKRGQNVTFRCDPISEHNRLYWYRQTLGQGPEFLTYFQNEAQLEKSRLLSDRFSAERPKGSFSTLEIQRTEQGDSAMYLCASSLMTGADEQYFGPGTRLTVT.

This chain joins TRBV7-2 and TRBJ1-1, with D perhaps matching TRBD1 (5 bases). Germline values: CDR1 SGHTA, CDR2 FQGNSA. The CDR3 totals 16 residues. Deletions cut 0 bases from V and 5 bases from J, with 16 bases between. Written as DNA, the CDR3 is TGTGCCAGCAGCTTAGCGTCGGCAGGGACTGGGACTGAAGCTTTCTTT. Residues: CASSLASAGTGTEAFF.

This chain joins TRBV28 and TRBJ1-5, with 8 bases lining up with TRBD1. J was trimmed by 4 bases and V by 4 bases; bases with no gene match: 3. CDR1 and CDR2 from the germline V gene are MDHEN and SYDVKM. CDR3 size: 14 residues. The CDR3 sequence: CASSSGGRNQPQHF. CDR3 nucleotide sequence: TGTGCCAGCAGTTCAGGGGGCAGGAATCAGCCCCAGCATTTT.

The chain has TRBV15 and TRBJ1-3; D is undetermined. Trimming pared 0 bases from V and 0 bases from J, leaving 9 bases between. CDR1 is LNHNV and CDR2 is YYDKDF in the germline V gene (reference sequence). CDR3 length: 16 residues. The CDR3 region has the DNA TGTGCCACCAGCAGAGATCAGCGGAGCTCTGGAAACACCATATATTTT. Translating gives CATSRDQRSSGNTIYF.

The chain carries TRBV5-6 and TRBJ2-3, with D unclear. The CDR3 loop spans 15 amino acids. The V end lost 1 base, the J end lost 2 bases, and 11 bases lay between the germline ends. Germline V CDR1 and CDR2: SGHDT, YYEEEE. CDR3 sequence (DNA): TGTGCCAGCAGCTTGTTGGGTCGCGACACAGATACGCAGTATTTT. Residues: CASSLLGRDTDTQYF.

V is TRBV7-9 and J is TRBJ2-5, with TRBD1 matching 8 bases. Looked up from germline, CDR1 is SEHNR and CDR2 is FQNEAQ (reference sequence). V dropped 3 bases and J dropped 5; count of bases not matched to a gene: 11. The CDR3 loop spans 16 amino acids. The CDR3 region is CASSFDRTGLSETQYF. The CDR3 DNA reads TGTGCCAGCAGCTTCGACCGGACAGGGCTGTCTGAGACCCAGTACTTC. The complete variable domain, with remaining parts taken from reference TRBV7-9 and TRBJ2-5, reads DTGVSQNPRHKITKRGQNVTFRCDPISEHNRLYWYRQTLGQGPEFLTYFQNEAQLEKSRLLSDRFSAERPKGSFSTLEIQRTEQGDSAMYLCASSFDRTGLSETQYFGPGTRLLVL.

This clone turned up a few times. This chain uses TRBV25-1 with TRBJ2-3; 11 positions match TRBD2. The CDR3 extends over 16 amino acids. The germline V gene has CDR1 MGHDK and CDR2 SYGVNS. V lost 8 bases to trimming and J lost 0 bases; unmatched junction nucleotides: 7. In DNA form, the CDR3 reads TGTGCCAGCCAGGGGACTAGCGGATCGAGCACAGATACGCAGTATTTT. Protein sequence: CASQGTSGSSTDTQYF.

This clone has ten or more counts. The V call is TRBV2, the J call TRBJ2-5, with TRBD2 matching 8 bases. The J segment lost 5 bases and the V segment lost 1 base, leaving 3 bases of the junction unmatched. Looked up from germline, CDR1 is SNHLY and CDR2 is FYNNEI. The CDR3 has 14 amino acids. DNA for the CDR3: TGTGCCAGCAGTGAAGAATCGGGAGGGGAGACCCAGTACTTC. It is translated as CASSEESGGETQYF.

The chain combines TRBV30 with TRBJ1-2; 12 bases map to TRBD1. The V gene's germline CDR1 is GTSNPN and CDR2 SVGIG (reference sequence). V lost 3 bases and J lost 8; bases outside the gene matches: 4. The CDR3 sequence is 13 residues long. DNA for the CDR3: TGTGCCTGGAGGGGACAGGGGGCGAGGGGCTACACCTTC. Translation: CAWRGQGARGYTF.

This clone was seen just once. The chain combines TRBV5-4 with TRBJ1-2, with unresolved D. V dropped 3 bases and J dropped 4 bases, with 13 bases sitting between them. The CDR3 is made up of 14 amino acids. CDR1 and CDR2 from the germline V gene are SGHNT and YYREEE (reference sequence). CDR3 nucleotides: TGTGCCAGCAGCTACGAGACAAATTTCTATGGCTACACCTTC. Protein product: CASSYETNFYGYTF.

Concerning this clone: This may be a read error, as it is one base from a much larger clone. The V gene is TRBV7-2, the J gene TRBJ1-1; D possibly corresponds to TRBD1 (5 bases). Per the germline V gene, CDR1 is SGHTA and CDR2 is FQGNSA. This CDR3 region has 13 residues. V was clipped by 3 bases and J by 3 bases, with 8 bases between them. CDR3 DNA: TGTGCCAGCAGCTTGGGACGGCACACTGAAGCTTTCTTT. Protein: CASSLGRHTEAFF. The full variable domain, rest sourced from reference TRBV7-2 and TRBJ1-1, is GAGVSQSPSNKVTEKGKDVELRCDPISGHTALYWYRQSLGQGLEFLIYFQGNSAPDKSGLPSDRFSAERTGGSVSTLTIQRTQQEDSAVYLCASSLGRHTEAFFGQGTRLTVV.

In this sample, this clone turned up once. The V call is TRBV7-2, the J call TRBJ2-7; 9 nucleotides match TRBD2. The CDR3 loop spans 15 amino acids. The V gene's germline CDR1 is SGHTA and CDR2 FQGNSA. V shed 4 bases and J 3 bases; nucleotides not matched to a gene: 7. Written as DNA, the CDR3 is TGTGCCAGCAGCTCCTATAGCGGGGGTTACTACGAGCAGTACTTC. It is translated as CASSSYSGGYYEQYF.

CDR3 in amino acids: CASSPPPGPQEKLFF. CDR3 nucleotides: TGTGCCAGCAGCCCTCCCCCCGGTCCGCAGGAAAAACTGTTTTTT. This chain links TRBV5-5 with TRBJ1-4, with D uncertain. This CDR3 is 15 amino acids long. CDR1 SGHKS and CDR2 YYEKEE come from the germline V gene (reference sequence). V was trimmed by 4 bases and J by 8 bases, leaving 18 bases between them.

V gene TRBV28 combines with J gene TRBJ1-2; TRBD1 aligns across 8 bases. Germline CDR1 is MDHEN and CDR2 is SYDVKM. The CDR3 contains 17 residues. Trimming removed 5 bases from V and 4 bases from J; junction bases left unmatched: 15. The chain's CDR3 is CASSPNILDRDFYGYTF. The CDR3 DNA reads TGTGCCAGCAGTCCCAATATTCTGGACAGGGATTTCTATGGCTACACCTTC.

This clone was found once. The chain uses TRBV5-1 and TRBJ2-7; possible D gene TRBD1, 6 bases. Trimming removed 3 bases from V and 4 bases from J, with 11 bases in between. This CDR3 region has 13 residues. Germline-derived CDR1 and CDR2 are SGHRS and YFSETQ. The CDR3 region is CASSYRTAYEQYF. For the CDR3, the DNA is TGCGCCAGCAGCTACAGGACAGCATACGAGCAGTACTTC.